The 21 T cell receptor beta chains below were found in one sample sequenced in a study of OX40 agonist ivuxolimab in advanced cancers. Using immunoSEQ multiplex PCR, the repertoire was profiled, and TCRdb retains in-frame clones only, with some absent. Of 65,000 to 80,000 clones in the sample, around 92% were seen once. The sequencing here drew on CD4+ or CD8+ T cells sorted from blood, taken in a trial of the OX40 agonist ivuxolimab. The receptors stem from an adult with an advanced solid tumor such as melanoma, head and neck, liver or kidney cancer.

The J gene is TRBJ1-5, the V gene TRBV6-6; D is unclear. The length of the CDR3 is 13 residues. Germline loops: CDR1 MNHNY, CDR2 SVGAGI (reference sequence). Trimming shortened V by 5 bases and J by 5 bases, and 10 bases separated the two germline ends. CDR3 loop: CASSVNSDQPQHF. The CDR3 region has the DNA TGTGCCAGCAGTGTTAACAGTGATCAGCCCCAGCATTTT.

The chain joins TRBV6-6 to TRBJ1-1; TRBD1 matches at 9 bases. CDR1 and CDR2 (germline): MNHNY, SVGAGI (reference sequence). V trimming: 4 bases; J trimming: 4 bases; junction bases outside the gene matches: 10. The CDR3 length is 16 residues. CDR3 residues: CASSSKRGTGLTEAFF. Here the CDR3 DNA reads TGTGCCAGCAGTTCAAAAAGAGGGACAGGGCTCACTGAAGCTTTCTTT.

In nucleotides, the CDR3 is TGTGCCAGCTCACCAGAGGGGGGAGGCCTAAACACTGAAGCTTTCTTT. It translates to CASSPEGGGLNTEAFF. The V call is TRBV18, the J call TRBJ1-1; a weak D match, TRBD1 (6 bases). CDR1 KGHSH and CDR2 LQKENI come from the germline V gene. The ends were cut back, 2 bases at V and 2 bases at J, with 15 bases in the middle. The CDR3 sequence is 16 residues long. Drawing the rest from reference TRBV18 and TRBJ1-1, the complete variable domain is NAGVMQNPRHLVRRRGQEARLRCSPMKGHSHVYWYRQLPEEGLKFMVYLQKENIIDESGMPKERFSAEFPKEGPSILRIQQVVRGDSAAYFCASSPEGGGLNTEAFFGQGTRLTVV.

J is TRBJ1-5 and V is TRBV7-8; TRBD1 aligns across 7 bases. The germline CDR1 and CDR2 sequences are SGHVS and FQNEAQ. V lost 3 bases to trimming and J lost 6 bases; unmatched junction nucleotides: 5. This CDR3 is built from 14 residues. CDR3: CASSLAGGSQPQHF. CDR3 sequence (DNA): TGTGCCAGCAGCTTGGCAGGGGGGTCTCAGCCCCAGCATTTT.

The chain employs TRBV28 and TRBJ2-7; D is unclear. Trimming stripped 8 bases from V and 3 bases from J, with 11 bases between. The CDR3 extends over 12 amino acids. Germline V gene sequence: CDR1 MDHEN, CDR2 SYDVKM. For the CDR3, the DNA is TGTGCCAGCCTTACTCAAGGCTACGAGCAGTACTTC. The encoded protein is CASLTQGYEQYF. Combining the CDR3 with reference TRBV28 and TRBJ2-7 gives the whole variable domain DVKVTQSSRYLVKRTGEKVFLECVQDMDHENMFWYRQDPGLGLRLIYFSYDVKMKEKGDIPEGYSVSREKKERFSLILESASTNQTSMYLCASLTQGYEQYFGPGTRLTVT.

The V gene is TRBV28, the J gene TRBJ1-2; tentative D call: TRBD1 (5 bases). This CDR3 is 13 amino acids long. The V gene's germline CDR1 is MDHEN and CDR2 SYDVKM. V lost 6 bases to trimming and J lost 9 bases, with 17 bases between them. The CDR3 nucleotides read TGTGCCAGCAGGGGGACGGCTCCTAATAGCTACACCTTC. Amino acids: CASRGTAPNSYTF.

This chain joins TRBV27 and TRBJ2-3; TRBD2 matches 8 bases. Germline V gives CDR1 MNHEY, CDR2 SMNVEV (reference sequence). The CDR3 is 16 residues long. V shed 6 bases and J 5 bases; nucleotides not matched to a gene: 13. DNA for the CDR3: TGTGCCAGCAGAGGTGATAGCGGGATCAAAGGAGATACGCAGTATTTT. This encodes CASRGDSGIKGDTQYF.

The chain carries TRBV28 and TRBJ2-7; D is unclear. Germline values: CDR1 MDHEN, CDR2 SYDVKM. The CDR3 runs to 13 residues. V gave up 6 bases and J gave up 3 bases, with 12 bases separating them. The CDR3 coding sequence is TGTGCCAGCAGGGACGGCCGGAACTACGAGCAGTACTTC. Translation: CASRDGRNYEQYF.

The V gene is TRBV14, the J gene TRBJ2-1; D is possibly TRBD2 (5 bases). CDR3 length: 14 amino acids. CDR1 and CDR2 from the germline V gene are SGHDN and FVKESK. Trimming left V 0 bases short and J 9 bases short, with 12 bases between. CDR3 region: CASSQDALASEQFF. In DNA form, the CDR3 reads TGTGCCAGCAGCCAAGATGCCCTAGCTAGTGAGCAGTTCTTC.

V gene TRBV11-3 combines with J gene TRBJ2-5; D gene uncertain. Germline assignment: CDR1 SGHNT and CDR2 YENEEA. CDR3 length: 13 residues. V dropped 3 bases and J dropped 5 bases, with 10 bases sitting between them. This CDR3 is CASSLAARETQYF. CDR3 sequence (DNA): TGTGCCAGCAGCTTGGCAGCGCGGGAGACCCAGTACTTC. The full variable domain, rest sourced from reference TRBV11-3 and TRBJ2-5, is EAGVVQSPRYKIIEKKQPVAFWCNPISGHNTLYWYLQNLGQGPELLIRYENEEAVDDSQLPKDRFSAERLKGVDSTLKIQPAELGDSAVYLCASSLAARETQYFGPGTRLLVL.

The chain couples TRBV28 to TRBJ1-5, with TRBD1 identical over 8 bases. Per germline, CDR1 MDHEN and CDR2 SYDVKM. Trimming at V came to 4 bases and at J to 5 bases, leaving 7 bases not matched to a gene. This CDR3 spans 15 amino acids. CDR3 in DNA: TGTGCCAGCAGTTATCCGAGACAGGGGTATCAGCCCCAGCATTTT. It is translated as CASSYPRQGYQPQHF.

The chain carries TRBV9 and TRBJ2-3; possible D gene TRBD2, 6 bases. Between the trimmed V and J ends, which lost 0 bases and 7 bases, there was a span of 15 bases. The germline CDR1 and CDR2 sequences are SGDLS and YYNGEE. CDR3 length equals 15 residues. CDR3 DNA: TGTGCCAGCAGCGTAGCCGGGACTGGGGCTAATACGCAGTATTTT. Its translation: CASSVAGTGANTQYF. Complete variable domain (other parts from reference TRBV9 and TRBJ2-3): DSGVTQTPKHLITATGQRVTLRCSPRSGDLSVYWYQQSLDQGLQFLIQYYNGEERAKGNILERFSAQQFPDLHSELNLSSLELGDSALYFCASSVAGTGANTQYFGPGTRLTVL.

The rearrangement uses TRBV5-4 and TRBJ2-1; D is possibly TRBD2 (5 bases). This CDR3 contains 15 residues. V lost 1 base, J lost 7 bases, and 15 bases lay in between. The germline V gene has CDR1 SGHNT and CDR2 YYREEE (reference sequence). DNA of the CDR3: TGTGCCAGCAGCTTGCCCGGGATAAGTGGGAATGAGCAGTTCTTC. Amino acid sequence: CASSLPGISGNEQFF.

V gene TRBV7-3 combines with J gene TRBJ2-1; 8 nucleotides align to TRBD2. Germline CDR1 and CDR2: SGHTA and FQGTGA. CDR3 length: 14 amino acids. Trimming cost V 2 bases and J 5 bases; bases outside gene matches: 2. The CDR3 coding sequence is TGTGCCAGCAGCTTACTTAGCGGGGACAATGAGCAGTTCTTC. This gives the protein CASSLLSGDNEQFF.

The rearrangement links TRBV19 to TRBJ1-3, with TRBD1 as a possible D gene (5 bases). Trimming took off 4 bases at V and 3 bases at J, with 13 bases between the two ends. This CDR3 has 15 residues. CDR1 LNHDA and CDR2 SQIVND come from the germline V gene (reference sequence). The CDR3 region has the DNA TGTGCCAGTAGTACCTCGACAGAGATTGGAAACACCATATATTTT. It codes for CASSTSTEIGNTIYF.

The chain links TRBV2 to TRBJ1-2, with a possible D match to TRBD1 (5 bases). Germline V gene lookup returns CDR1 SNHLY and CDR2 FYNNEI. The length of the CDR3 is 16 residues. Trimming took off 7 bases at V and 1 base at J, with 19 bases between the two ends. The CDR3 loop reads CASMGLQGLFNYGYTF. CDR3 DNA: TGTGCCAGCATGGGGCTTCAAGGGCTATTTAACTATGGCTACACCTTC.

Comment on this clone: Other nucleotide sequences in the sample specify the same CDR3. The CDR3 nucleotides read TGTGCCAGCAGCTTATCCTCAGGCCCGATTTATGGCTACACCTTC. Translation: CASSLSSGPIYGYTF. The chain joins TRBV7-8 to TRBJ1-2; the D is unclear. CDR3 length: 15 amino acids. The ends were cut back, 2 bases at V and 5 bases at J, with 15 bases in the middle. The V gene's germline CDR1 is SGHVS and CDR2 FQNEAQ.

The chain employs TRBV4-3 and TRBJ2-4; a weak D match, TRBD1 (6 bases). Trimming left V 2 bases short and J 0 bases short, with 11 bases between. Germline values: CDR1 LGHNA, CDR2 YSLEER. The CDR3 is 16 residues long. CDR3 DNA sequence: TGCGCCAGCAGCCAATCACAGGGTCCAGCCAAAAACATTCAGTACTTC. This gives the protein CASSQSQGPAKNIQYF.

The chain carries TRBV7-2 and TRBJ1-2, with unresolved D. Germline CDR1 SGHTA, CDR2 FQGNSA. The length of the CDR3 is 13 residues. V was trimmed by 1 base and J by 10 bases, leaving 13 bases between them. This CDR3 reads CASSLEDVTAYTF. In DNA, the CDR3 is TGTGCCAGCAGCTTAGAAGATGTTACGGCCTACACCTTC.

J is TRBJ2-2 and V is TRBV28; D unresolved. V was pared by 8 bases and J by 3 bases, with 25 bases between. The CDR3 consists of 18 residues. Looked up from germline, CDR1 is MDHEN and CDR2 is SYDVKM. CDR3: CASGLRQAGQWYTGELFF. The DNA of the CDR3 is TGTGCCAGCGGCCTGAGGCAGGCCGGGCAATGGTACACCGGGGAGCTGTTTTTT.

This chain joins TRBV7-2 and TRBJ1-1, with a possible D match to TRBD1 (6 bases). Germline-derived CDR1 and CDR2 are SGHTA and FQGNSA. CDR3 length equals 14 residues. The V and J ends lost 2 bases and 8 bases respectively, with 15 bases between them. The CDR3 coding sequence is TGTGCCAGCAGCTTAACAGTCCGGGACATGGAAGCTTTCTTT. It yields the protein CASSLTVRDMEAFF. The full variable domain, with the rest looked up from reference TRBV7-2 and TRBJ1-1, is GAGVSQSPSNKVTEKGKDVELRCDPISGHTALYWYRQSLGQGLEFLIYFQGNSAPDKSGLPSDRFSAERTGGSVSTLTIQRTQQEDSAVYLCASSLTVRDMEAFFGQGTRLTVV.